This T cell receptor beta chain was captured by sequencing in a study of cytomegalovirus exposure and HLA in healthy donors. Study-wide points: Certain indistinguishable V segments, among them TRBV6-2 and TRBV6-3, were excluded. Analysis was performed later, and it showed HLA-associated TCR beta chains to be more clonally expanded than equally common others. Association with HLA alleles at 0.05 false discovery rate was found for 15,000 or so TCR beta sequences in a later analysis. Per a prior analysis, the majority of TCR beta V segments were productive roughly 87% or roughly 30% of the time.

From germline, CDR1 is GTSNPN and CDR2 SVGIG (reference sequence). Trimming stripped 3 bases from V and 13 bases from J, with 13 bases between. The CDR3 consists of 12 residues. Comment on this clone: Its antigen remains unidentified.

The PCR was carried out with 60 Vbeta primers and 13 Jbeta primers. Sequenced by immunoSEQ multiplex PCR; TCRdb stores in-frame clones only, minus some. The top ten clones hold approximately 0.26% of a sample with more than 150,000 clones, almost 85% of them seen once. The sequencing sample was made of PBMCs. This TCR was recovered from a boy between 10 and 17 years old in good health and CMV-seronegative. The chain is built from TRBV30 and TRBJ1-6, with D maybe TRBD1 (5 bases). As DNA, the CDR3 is TGTGCCTGGAGATCTCAGGGTATTCCCCTCCACTTT. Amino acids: CAWRSQGIPLHF.